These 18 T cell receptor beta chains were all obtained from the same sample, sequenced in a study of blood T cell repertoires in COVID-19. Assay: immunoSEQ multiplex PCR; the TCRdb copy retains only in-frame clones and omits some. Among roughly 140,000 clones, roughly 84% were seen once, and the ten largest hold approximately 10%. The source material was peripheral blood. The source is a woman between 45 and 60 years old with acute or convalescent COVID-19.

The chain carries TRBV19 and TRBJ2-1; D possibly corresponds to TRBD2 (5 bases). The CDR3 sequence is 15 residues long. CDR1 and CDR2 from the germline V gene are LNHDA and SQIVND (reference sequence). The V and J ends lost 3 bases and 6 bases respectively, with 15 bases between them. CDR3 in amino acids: CASSMRASQLNEQFF. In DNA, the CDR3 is TGTGCCAGTAGTATGAGGGCTAGCCAGCTCAATGAGCAGTTCTTC.

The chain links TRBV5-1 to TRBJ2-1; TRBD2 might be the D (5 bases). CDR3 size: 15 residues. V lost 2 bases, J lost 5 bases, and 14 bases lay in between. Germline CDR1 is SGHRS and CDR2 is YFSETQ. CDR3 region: CASSFSASQDNEQFF. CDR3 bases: TGCGCCAGCAGCTTCTCGGCTAGCCAAGACAATGAGCAGTTCTTC.

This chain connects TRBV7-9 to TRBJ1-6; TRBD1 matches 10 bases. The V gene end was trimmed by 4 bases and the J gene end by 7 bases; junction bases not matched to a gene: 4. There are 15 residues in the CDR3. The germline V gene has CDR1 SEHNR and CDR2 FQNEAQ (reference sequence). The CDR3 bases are TGTGCCAGCAGCTCATGGGACAGGGGAAATTCACCCCTCCACTTT. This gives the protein CASSSWDRGNSPLHF.

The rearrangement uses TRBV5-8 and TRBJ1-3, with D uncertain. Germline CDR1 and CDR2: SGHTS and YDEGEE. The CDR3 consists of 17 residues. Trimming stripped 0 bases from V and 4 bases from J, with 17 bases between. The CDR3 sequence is CASSLEGRPITGNTIYF. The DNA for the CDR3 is TGTGCCAGCAGCTTGGAAGGGAGACCTATTACCGGAAACACCATATATTTT.

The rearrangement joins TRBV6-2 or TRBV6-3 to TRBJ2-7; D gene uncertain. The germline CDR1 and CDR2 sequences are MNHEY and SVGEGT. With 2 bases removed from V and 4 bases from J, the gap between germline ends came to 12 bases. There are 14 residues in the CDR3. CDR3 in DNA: TGTGCCAGCAGTTACCGGAGCTTCAATTACGAGCAGTACTTC. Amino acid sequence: CASSYRSFNYEQYF.

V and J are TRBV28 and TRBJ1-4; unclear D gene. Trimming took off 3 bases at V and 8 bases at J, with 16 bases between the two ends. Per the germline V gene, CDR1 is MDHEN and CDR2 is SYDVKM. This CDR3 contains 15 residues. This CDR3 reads CASSFVSRGSEKLFF. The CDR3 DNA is TGTGCCAGCAGTTTCGTATCACGGGGTTCCGAAAAACTGTTTTTT. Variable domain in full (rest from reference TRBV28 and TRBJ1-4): DVKVTQSSRYLVKRTGEKVFLECVQDMDHENMFWYRQDPGLGLRLIYFSYDVKMKEKGDIPEGYSVSREKKERFSLILESASTNQTSMYLCASSFVSRGSEKLFFGSGTQLSVL.

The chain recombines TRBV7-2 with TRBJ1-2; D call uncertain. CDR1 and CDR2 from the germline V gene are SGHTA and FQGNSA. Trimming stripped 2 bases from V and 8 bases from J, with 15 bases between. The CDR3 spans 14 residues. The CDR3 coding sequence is TGTGCCAGCAGCTTATCGTCCCCCGGAGGGGGCTACACCTTC. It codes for CASSLSSPGGGYTF.

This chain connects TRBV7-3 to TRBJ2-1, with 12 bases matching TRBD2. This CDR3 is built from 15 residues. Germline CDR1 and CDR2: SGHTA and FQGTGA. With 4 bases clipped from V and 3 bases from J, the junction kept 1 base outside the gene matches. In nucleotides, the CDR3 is TGTGCCAGCAGCTGGACTAGCGGGATCTACAATGAGCAGTTCTTC. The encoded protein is CASSWTSGIYNEQFF. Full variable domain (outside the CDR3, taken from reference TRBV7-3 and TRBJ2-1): GAGVSQTPSNKVTEKGKYVELRCDPISGHTALYWYRQSLGQGPEFLIYFQGTGAADDSGLPNDRFFAVRPEGSVSTLKIQRTERGDSAVYLCASSWTSGIYNEQFFGPGTRLTVL.

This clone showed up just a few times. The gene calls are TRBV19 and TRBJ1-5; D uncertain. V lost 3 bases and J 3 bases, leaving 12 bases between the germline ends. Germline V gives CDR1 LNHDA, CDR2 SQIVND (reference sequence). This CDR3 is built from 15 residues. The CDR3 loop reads CASSIFLGDNQPQHF. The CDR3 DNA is TGTGCCAGTAGTATCTTTCTCGGGGACAATCAGCCCCAGCATTTT. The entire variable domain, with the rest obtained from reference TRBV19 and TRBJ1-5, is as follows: DGGITQSPKYLFRKEGQNVTLSCEQNLNHDAMYWYRQDPGQGLRLIYYSQIVNDFQKGDIAEGYSVSREKKESFPLTVTSAQKNPTAFYLCASSIFLGDNQPQHFGDGTRLSIL.

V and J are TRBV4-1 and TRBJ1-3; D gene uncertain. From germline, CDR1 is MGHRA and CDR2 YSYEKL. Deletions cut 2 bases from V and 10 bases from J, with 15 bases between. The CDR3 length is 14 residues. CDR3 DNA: TGCGCCAGCAGCCAACCAATAAGCGTCAGAACCATATATTTT. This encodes CASSQPISVRTIYF.

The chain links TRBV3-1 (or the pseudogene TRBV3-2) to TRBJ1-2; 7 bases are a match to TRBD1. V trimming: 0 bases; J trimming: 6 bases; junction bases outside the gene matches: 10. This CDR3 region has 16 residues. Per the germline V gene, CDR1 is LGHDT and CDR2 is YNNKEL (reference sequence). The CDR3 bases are TGTGCCAGCAGCCAAGAGGCTTTAGGGGGCAGAGATGGCTACACCTTC. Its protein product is CASSQEALGGRDGYTF.

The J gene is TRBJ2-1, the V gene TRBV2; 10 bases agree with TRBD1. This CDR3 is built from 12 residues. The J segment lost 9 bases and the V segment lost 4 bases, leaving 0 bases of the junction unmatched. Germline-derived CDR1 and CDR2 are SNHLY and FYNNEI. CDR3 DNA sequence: TGTGCCAGCAGTGGGACAGGGGGTGAGCAGTTCTTC. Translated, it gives CASSGTGGEQFF.

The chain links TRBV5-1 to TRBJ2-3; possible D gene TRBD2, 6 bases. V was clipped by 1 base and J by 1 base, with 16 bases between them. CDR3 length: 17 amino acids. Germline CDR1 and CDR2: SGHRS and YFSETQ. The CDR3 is CASSLTLGGLRTDTQYF. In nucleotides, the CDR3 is TGCGCCAGCAGCTTGACCCTCGGAGGACTACGCACAGATACGCAGTATTTT.

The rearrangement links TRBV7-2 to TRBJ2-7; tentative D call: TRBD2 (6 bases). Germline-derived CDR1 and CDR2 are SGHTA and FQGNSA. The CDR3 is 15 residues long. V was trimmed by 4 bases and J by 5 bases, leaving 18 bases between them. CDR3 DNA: TGTGCCAGCAGCTCCAGGAGGGCCAGTCCCCACGAGCAGTACTTC. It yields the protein CASSSRRASPHEQYF.

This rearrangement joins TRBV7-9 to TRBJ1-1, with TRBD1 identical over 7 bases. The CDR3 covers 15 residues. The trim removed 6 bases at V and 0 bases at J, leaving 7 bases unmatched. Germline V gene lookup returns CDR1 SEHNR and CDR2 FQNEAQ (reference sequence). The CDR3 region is CASSRGTAVNTEAFF. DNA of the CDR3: TGTGCCAGCAGTCGCGGGACAGCTGTGAACACTGAAGCTTTCTTT.

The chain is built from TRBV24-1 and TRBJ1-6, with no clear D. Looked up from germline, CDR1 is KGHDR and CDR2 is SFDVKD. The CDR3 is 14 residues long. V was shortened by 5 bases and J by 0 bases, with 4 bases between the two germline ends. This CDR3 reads CATSGSSYNSPLHF. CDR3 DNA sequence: TGTGCCACCAGTGGGAGCTCCTATAATTCACCCCTCCACTTT.

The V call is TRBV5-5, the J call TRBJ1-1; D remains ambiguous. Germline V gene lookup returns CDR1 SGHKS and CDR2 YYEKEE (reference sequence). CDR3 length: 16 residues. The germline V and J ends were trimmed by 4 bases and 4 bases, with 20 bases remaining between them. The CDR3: CASSMDPINTLTEAFF. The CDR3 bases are TGTGCCAGCAGCATGGACCCAATTAACACCCTCACTGAAGCTTTCTTT.

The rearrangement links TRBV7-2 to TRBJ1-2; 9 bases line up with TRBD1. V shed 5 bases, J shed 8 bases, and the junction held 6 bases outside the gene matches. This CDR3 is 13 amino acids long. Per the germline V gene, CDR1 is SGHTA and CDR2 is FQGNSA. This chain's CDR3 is CASSVRQGDGYTF. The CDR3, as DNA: TGTGCCAGCAGCGTACGACAGGGGGACGGCTACACCTTC.